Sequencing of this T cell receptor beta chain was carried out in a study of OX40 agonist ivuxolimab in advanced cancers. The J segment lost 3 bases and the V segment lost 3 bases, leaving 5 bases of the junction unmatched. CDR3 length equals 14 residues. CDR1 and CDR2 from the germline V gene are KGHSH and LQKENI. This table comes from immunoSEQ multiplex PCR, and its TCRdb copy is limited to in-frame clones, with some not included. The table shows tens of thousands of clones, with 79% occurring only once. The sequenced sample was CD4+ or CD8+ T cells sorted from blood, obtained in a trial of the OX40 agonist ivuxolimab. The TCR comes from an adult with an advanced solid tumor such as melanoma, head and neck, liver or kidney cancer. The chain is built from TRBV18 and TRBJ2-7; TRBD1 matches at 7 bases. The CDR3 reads CASSPRDSYYEQYF. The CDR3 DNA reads TGTGCCAGCTCACCCCGGGACAGTTACTACGAGCAGTACTTC.